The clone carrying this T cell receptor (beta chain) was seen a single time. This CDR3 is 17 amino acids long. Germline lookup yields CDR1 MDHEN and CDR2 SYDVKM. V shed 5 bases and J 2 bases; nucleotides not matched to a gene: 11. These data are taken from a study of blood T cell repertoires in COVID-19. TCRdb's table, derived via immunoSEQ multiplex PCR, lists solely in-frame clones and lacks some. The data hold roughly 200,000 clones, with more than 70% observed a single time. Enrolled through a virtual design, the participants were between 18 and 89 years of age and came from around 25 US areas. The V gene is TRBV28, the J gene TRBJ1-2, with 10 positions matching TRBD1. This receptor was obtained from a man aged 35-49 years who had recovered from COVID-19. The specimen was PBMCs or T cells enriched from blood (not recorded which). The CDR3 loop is CASSLTRTGGGNYGYTF. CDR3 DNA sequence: TGTGCCAGCAGTCTAACCCGGACAGGGGGAGGAAACTATGGCTACACCTTC.